The 28 T cell receptor beta chains given below trace back to one sample, sequenced in a study of T cell repertoires in cytomegalovirus infection. One entry per CDR3 protein results from TCRdb running MiXCR on the reads. The data contain 150,000 to 200,000 distinct CDR3 sequences, 14% of them seen just once; the ten biggest clones take up over 20%. Source material: PBMCs. The receptors stem from a human donor in good health (CMV status not recorded). Some clones in this sample may be carry-over from other donors' samples.

On this clonotype: A much larger clonotype is one base distant, so this may be a read error. The genes are TRBV7-6 and TRBJ1-1; perhaps TRBD1 as D (5 bases). CDR1 is SGHVS, CDR2 FNYEAQ, per germline. The CDR3 covers 14 residues. The germline V and J ends were trimmed by 1 base and 3 bases, with 9 bases remaining between them. CDR3 in DNA: TGTGCCAGCAGCTTAGGGGGGGTCGACACTGAAGCTTTCTTT. It is translated as CASSLGGVDTEAFF.

The V and J genes are TRBV20-1 and TRBJ2-3; D is perhaps TRBD2 (5 bases). Germline-derived CDR1 and CDR2 are DFQATT and SNEGSKA (reference sequence). Trimming removed 3 bases from V and 3 bases from J, with 10 bases in between. This CDR3 contains 13 residues. The CDR3 loop reads CSASPGSTDTQYF. The CDR3 DNA is TGCAGTGCTAGCCCGGGGTCGACAGATACGCAGTATTTT.

The chain has TRBV20-1 and TRBJ1-2; D ambiguous. Trimming shortened V by 4 bases and J by 7 bases, and 13 bases separated the two germline ends. Germline-derived CDR1 and CDR2 are DFQATT and SNEGSKA (reference sequence). CDR3 length equals 12 residues. This CDR3 reads CSAKFLRAGYTF. For the CDR3, the DNA is TGCAGTGCTAAATTCCTTAGGGCTGGCTACACCTTC.

The V call is TRBV12-3 or TRBV12-4, the J call TRBJ2-1; weak D call: TRBD1 (7 bases). The CDR3 contains 16 residues. Trimming removed 6 bases from V and 2 bases from J, with 17 bases in between. CDR3: CASSPGGRGTYNEQFF. As DNA, the CDR3 is TGTGCCAGCAGCCCAGGGGGGCGGGGAACCTACAATGAGCAGTTCTTC.

This clonotype has a count of ten or more. The V call is TRBV9, the J call TRBJ2-7; D not resolved. V shed 4 bases and J shed 4 bases, with 18 bases lying between them. From germline, CDR1 is SGDLS and CDR2 YYNGEE. The CDR3 has 15 residues. CDR3 loop: CASSYRAEGPYEQYF. In DNA form, the CDR3 reads TGTGCCAGCAGCTACCGGGCCGAAGGGCCTTACGAGCAGTACTTC.

This clonotype was seen only a few times. The chain couples TRBV5-1 to TRBJ2-1; unclear D gene. This CDR3 is 12 amino acids long. Per germline, CDR1 SGHRS and CDR2 YFSETQ. V was cut by 4 bases and J by 9 bases, with 11 bases left in between. CDR3 in DNA: TGCGCCAGCAGCCAAGACGTAACTGAGCAGTTCTTC. This translates into CASSQDVTEQFF.

This clonotype turned up a few times. V gene TRBV6-2 or TRBV6-3 combines with J gene TRBJ2-1; no firm D call. This CDR3 is 15 amino acids long. Germline V gene data show CDR1 as MNHEY and CDR2 as SVGEGT. Trimming took 7 bases from V and 1 from J, leaving 14 bases between them. The CDR3 reads CASTNGLTSYNEQFF. The CDR3 nucleotides read TGTGCCAGCACTAACGGGCTCACTTCCTACAATGAGCAGTTCTTC.

This clonotype was seen at least ten times. The V call is TRBV29-1, the J call TRBJ2-1; D is possibly TRBD2 (6 bases). Trimming left V 6 bases short and J 8 bases short, with 20 bases between. This CDR3 region has 14 residues. The germline CDR1 and CDR2 sequences are SQVTM and ANQGSEA. The CDR3 sequence is CSVVGRLGGYEQFF. The CDR3, as DNA: TGCAGCGTCGTTGGGAGGCTTGGGGGGTATGAGCAGTTCTTC.

The chain uses TRBV20-1 and TRBJ2-2; possible D gene TRBD1, 5 bases. V was trimmed by 3 bases and J by 4 bases, leaving 9 bases between them. Germline V gene data show CDR1 as DFQATT and CDR2 as SNEGSKA (reference sequence). The CDR3 runs 13 residues. The CDR3 sequence is CSARFRVTGELFF. The CDR3 DNA reads as TGCAGTGCTAGGTTCAGGGTCACCGGGGAGCTGTTTTTT.

This clonotype came up a few times. The chain links TRBV11-2 to TRBJ1-2; D perhaps matches TRBD1 (6 bases). V dropped 5 bases and J dropped 0 bases, with 16 bases sitting between them. This CDR3 has 16 amino acids. Germline-derived CDR1 and CDR2 are SGHAT and FQNNGV. CDR3 DNA: TGTGCCAGCAGCCGAATCACAGGGCCAGCTAACTATGGCTACACCTTC. Residues: CASSRITGPANYGYTF.

This chain joins TRBV25-1 and TRBJ2-7, with 13 bases aligning to TRBD2. The CDR3 covers 15 residues. Germline CDR1 and CDR2: MGHDK and SYGVNS. V shed 4 bases and J 3 bases; nucleotides not matched to a gene: 3. CDR3 nucleotide sequence: TGTGCCAGCAGTGCTGGGACTAGCGGGGACTACGAGCAGTACTTC. The encoded protein is CASSAGTSGDYEQYF.

This clonotype was counted ten times or more. The V and J genes are TRBV20-1 and TRBJ1-1; no definite D call. The CDR3 length is 14 residues. Germline CDR1 and CDR2: DFQATT and SNEGSKA (reference sequence). The V end lost 6 bases, the J end lost 3 bases, and 17 bases lay between the germline ends. The DNA of the CDR3 is TGCAGTGCATGCGGGCCCACTGTGGACACTGAAGCTTTCTTT. It codes for CSACGPTVDTEAFF.

Worth noting for this clonotype: This may come from a read error, since a much larger clone is one base off. This sequence joins TRBV6-6 and TRBJ1-2; D possibly corresponds to TRBD1 (6 bases). CDR1 and CDR2 (germline): MNHNY, SVGAGI (reference sequence). The CDR3 is 16 amino acids. With 5 bases removed from V and 5 bases from J, the gap between germline ends came to 21 bases. The CDR3 spells CASSGKRAGERYGYTF. The DNA for the CDR3 is TGTGCCAGCAGTGGCAAACGGGCAGGGGAGAGGTATGGCTACACCTTC.

At least ten counts were recorded for this clonotype. The chain has TRBV12-3 or TRBV12-4 and TRBJ1-1; D remains ambiguous. V shed 6 bases and J shed 2 bases, with 10 bases lying between them. The CDR3 sequence is 13 residues long. CDR3 bases: TGTGCCAGCAGCCCAGAGAAAAACACTGAAGCTTTCTTT. Translated, it gives CASSPEKNTEAFF.

The CDR3 loop reads CATGSGDQPQHF. The CDR3 nucleotides read TGTGCCACCGGGTCAGGGGACCAGCCCCAGCATTTT. The chain joins TRBV28 to TRBJ1-5; perhaps TRBD1 as D (6 bases). The V end lost 10 bases, the J end lost 7 bases, and 14 bases lay between the germline ends. From germline, CDR1 is MDHEN and CDR2 SYDVKM. The CDR3 is 12 amino acids.

This clonotype has ten or more counts. This sequence joins TRBV7-9 and TRBJ1-1; weak D call: TRBD1 (6 bases). Germline loops: CDR1 SEHNR, CDR2 FQNEAQ (reference sequence). V gave up 1 base and J gave up 1 base, with 10 bases separating them. CDR3 length: 15 amino acids. The CDR3 sequence is CASSLVGHKNTEAFF. CDR3 DNA: TGTGCCAGCAGCTTAGTGGGACACAAGAACACTGAAGCTTTCTTT.

The chain couples TRBV28 to TRBJ2-5; D ambiguous. V gave up 3 bases and J gave up 0 bases, with 2 bases separating them. This CDR3 comprises 12 residues. Per the germline V gene, CDR1 is MDHEN and CDR2 is SYDVKM. The CDR3 reads CASSLNQETQYF. The CDR3 DNA is TGTGCCAGCAGTTTGAACCAAGAGACCCAGTACTTC.

About this clonotype: This may come from a read error, since a much larger clone is one base off. CDR3 DNA: TGTGCCAGCAGCTTCCTAGGCGGCTATGGCTACACCTTC. It translates to CASSFLGGYGYTF. The chain combines TRBV7-2 with TRBJ1-2; no firm D call. Germline loops: CDR1 SGHTA, CDR2 FQGNSA. The V gene lost 3 bases and the J gene lost 4 bases, with 9 bases spanning the gap. This CDR3 comprises 13 residues.

Only a few counts were recorded for this clonotype. The chain has TRBV29-1 and TRBJ2-7; D gene ambiguous. CDR3 length equals 13 residues. Trimming cost V 4 bases and J 0 bases, with 10 bases left between them. The germline V gene has CDR1 SQVTM and CDR2 ANQGSEA. CDR3 nucleotide sequence: TGCAGCGTTGGAACTGGTGGCTCCTACGAGCAGTACTTC. Protein product: CSVGTGGSYEQYF.

V is TRBV6-1 and J is TRBJ2-7; maybe TRBD1 (6 bases). Germline values: CDR1 MNHNS, CDR2 SASEGT. V was pared by 10 bases and J by 0 bases, with 13 bases between. The CDR3 totals 13 residues. CDR3 in amino acids: CATLGAGSYEQYF. CDR3 in DNA: TGTGCCACTCTGGGGGCGGGCTCCTACGAGCAGTACTTC.

This clonotype was counted only a few times. At one end, the junction sequence differs from germline, possibly due to a read error. This chain connects TRBV4-1 to TRBJ2-1; 8 bases are a match to TRBD2. Germline loops: CDR1 MGHRA, CDR2 YSYEKL. The CDR3 has 15 residues. This CDR3 is CASSNGRALQREQFF. CDR3 sequence (DNA): TGTGCCAGCAGTAACGGGAGGGCCCTCCAAAGGGAGCAGTTCTTC.

The sample holds many counts of this clonotype. V and J are TRBV2 and TRBJ2-7; D possibly matches TRBD1 or TRBD2 (5 bases each). The CDR3 is made up of 13 amino acids. V was pared by 7 bases and J by 5 bases, with 15 bases between. In germline, CDR1 is SNHLY, CDR2 FYNNEI. CDR3 sequence (DNA): TGTGCCAGCACGGGGACCCTCGGGAACGAGCAGTACTTC. It yields the protein CASTGTLGNEQYF. Combining the CDR3 with reference TRBV2 and TRBJ2-7 gives the whole variable domain EPEVTQTPSHQVTQMGQEVILRCVPISNHLYFYWYRQILGQKVEFLVSFYNNEISEKSEIFDDQFSVERPDGSNFTLKIRSTKLEDSAMYFCASTGTLGNEQYFGPGTRLTVT.

This clonotype was detected many times. J is TRBJ2-4 and V is TRBV6-2 or TRBV6-3; 7 bases agree with TRBD2. V lost 6 bases, J lost 5 bases, and 16 bases stayed unmatched. The CDR3 is 17 amino acids. Per germline, CDR1 MNHEY and CDR2 SVGEGT. The CDR3 coding sequence is TGTGCCAGCAGCTGGGGGGGAGTTTTAAGTTCACAAAACATTCAGTACTTC. It translates to CASSWGGVLSSQNIQYF.

The chain has TRBV2 and TRBJ2-1; 15 nucleotides match TRBD2. Looked up from germline, CDR1 is SNHLY and CDR2 is FYNNEI. V lost 7 bases, J lost 5 bases, and 9 bases stayed unmatched. The CDR3 totals 17 residues. CDR3 coding DNA: TGTGCCAGCATCTGGACTAGCGGGAGGGGGGTGGACAATGAGCAGTTCTTC. Amino acid sequence: CASIWTSGRGVDNEQFF.

The chain couples TRBV3-1 to TRBJ1-4; D gene unclear. CDR3 length: 12 amino acids. V shed 3 bases and J shed 5 bases, with 4 bases lying between them. CDR1 is LGHDT and CDR2 is YNNKEL in the germline V gene (reference sequence). The CDR3: CASSQGNEKLFF. The CDR3 nucleotides read TGTGCCAGCAGCCAGGGGAATGAAAAACTGTTTTTT.

Many counts were recorded for this clonotype. The chain has TRBV7-2 and TRBJ2-1; 13 nucleotides match TRBD2. Germline loops: CDR1 SGHTA, CDR2 FQGNSA. The V and J ends lost 2 bases and 12 bases, in that order; junction bases with no gene match: 7. The CDR3 spans 15 residues. The CDR3 is CASSLRTSGSLGQFF. The CDR3 bases are TGTGCCAGCAGCTTACGGACTAGCGGGAGCTTGGGGCAGTTCTTC.

The genes are TRBV28 and TRBJ2-5; D is perhaps TRBD1 or TRBD2 (5 bases each). Germline assignment: CDR1 MDHEN and CDR2 SYDVKM. Between the trimmed V and J ends, which lost 4 bases and 5 bases, there was a span of 14 bases. The CDR3 has 14 amino acids. The CDR3 loop reads CASSSGPPIETQYF. The CDR3, as DNA: TGTGCCAGCAGTTCGGGGCCACCGATTGAGACCCAGTACTTC.

The chain has TRBV19 and TRBJ2-7, with no clear D. V lost 10 bases and J lost 7, with 23 bases in between. The CDR3 runs to 14 residues. Germline loops: CDR1 LNHDA, CDR2 SQIVND (reference sequence). The CDR3 reads CATLSTLPREEQYF. The CDR3 DNA reads as TGTGCCACTCTCTCGACGTTACCCCGCGAGGAGCAGTACTTC. Looking up the rest from reference TRBV19 and TRBJ2-7 gives the full variable domain: DGGITQSPKYLFRKEGQNVTLSCEQNLNHDAMYWYRQDPGQGLRLIYYSQIVNDFQKGDIAEGYSVSREKKESFPLTVTSAQKNPTAFYLCATLSTLPREEQYFGPGTRLTVT.